Listed below are T cell receptor beta chains from one sample, sequenced in a study of cytomegalovirus exposure and HLA in healthy donors. Measured with immunoSEQ multiplex PCR; TCRdb has only the in-frame clones, and not every one. The data show about 140,000 clones, 70% to 75% seen once. Sequenced input: PBMCs. The receptors shown here come from a woman between 35 and 50 years old in good health and CMV-seronegative. CDR3s include the opening cysteine and the closing phenylalanine or tryptophan. The D gene is left open where the match is weak. Rows give clone size only sometimes, using once, few, many, or a class for an expanded clone.

>TRBJ2-1|once|-|TRBV11-2
TGTGCCAGCGGCTTATCGGGGGTCTACAATGAGCAGTTCTTC
CASGLSGVYNEQFF
>TRBJ1-1|few|-|TRBV5-1
TGCGCCAGCAGCTTGGGACACACGAACACTGAAGCTTTCTTT
CASSLGHTNTEAFF
>TRBJ2-2|-|-|TRBV7-9
TGTGCCAGCAGCGAACTGGGACAAGCCGGGGAGCTGTTTTTT
CASSELGQAGELFF
>TRBJ2-3|-|TRBD2|TRBV5-1
TGCGCCAGCAGCTTGGAACCCTCGAGCGGGGTAAGCACAGATACGCAGTATTTT
CASSLEPSSGVSTDTQYF
>TRBJ2-3|-|TRBD1|TRBV6-5
TGTGCCAGCAGGAGAGGGACAGCTAGCACAGATACGCAGTATTTT
CASRRGTASTDTQYF
>TRBJ1-6|-|-|TRBV27
TGTGCCAGCAGTTTCTCGCGGGATTCACCCCTCCACTTT
CASSFSRDSPLHF
>TRBJ1-1|-|-|TRBV5-6
TGTGCCAGCAGCGTGAGGGAATTTAAGGGAGCTGAAGCTTTCTTT
CASSVREFKGAEAFF
>TRBJ2-1|-|-|TRBV11-2
TGTGCCAGCAGCTTAGCGGGGTTCTACAATGAGCAGTTCTTC
CASSLAGFYNEQFF
>TRBJ2-3|-|TRBD1|TRBV5-1
TGCGCCAGCAGCTCGGGACAGGGGGGAGATACGCAGTATTTT
CASSSGQGGDTQYF
>TRBJ2-5|-|TRBD1|TRBV5-1
TGCGCCAGCAGCGACGGGACAGGGGCTTCGTTAGAGACCCAGTACTTC
CASSDGTGASLETQYF
>TRBJ2-1|-|TRBD2|TRBV4-2
TGTGCCAGCAGCCAAGATTGGCGGGGGGCCTCCTACAATGAGCAGTTCTTC
CASSQDWRGASYNEQFF
>TRBJ1-1|-|TRBD1|TRBV15
TGTGCCACCAGCAGCCAGGGACAGATTGCGAACACTGAAGCTTTCTTT
CATSSQGQIANTEAFF
>TRBJ2-1|-|-|TRBV9
TGTGCCAGCAGCGCATTTTCCGGAGGGTCGTACAATGAGCAGTTCTTC
CASSAFSGGSYNEQFF
>TRBJ1-1|-|-|TRBV29-1
TGCAGCGTGGCACCCACAGGTCGCGCTTTCTTT
CSVAPTGRAFF
>TRBJ2-2|-|-|TRBV2
TGTGCCACTATGGCGAACACCGGGGAGCTGTTTTTT
CATMANTGELFF
>TRBJ1-1|-|-|TRBV7-8
TGTGCCAGCAGCTTAGTAAACAGCCAGAACACTGAAGCTTTCTTT
CASSLVNSQNTEAFF
>TRBJ2-3|-|TRBD2|TRBV29-1
TGCAGCGTTGAGGTGCTAGCGGGTGGCACAGATACGCAGTATTTT
CSVEVLAGGTDTQYF
>TRBJ1-5|-|TRBD1|TRBV4-3
TGCGCCAGCAGCCAACGCTTAGGACAGGGTGGTGAGCCCCAGCATTTT
CASSQRLGQGGEPQHF
>TRBJ2-3|-|-|TRBV5-4
TGTGCCAGCAGCTCGGGCAGGAGGGGCACAGATACGCAGTATTTT
CASSSGRRGTDTQYF
>TRBJ1-6|-|TRBD1|TRBV2
TGTGCCAGCGGGGGGCAGGGGGCTTCCTATAATTCACCCCTCCACTTT
CASGGQGASYNSPLHF
>TRBJ1-2|-|-|TRBV11-3
TGTGCCAGCAGCTCGACCCTTAGACTGACTGTTGGCTACACCTTC
CASSSTLRLTVGYTF
>TRBJ1-1|-|-|TRBV6-5
TGTGCCAGCAGTTTTCCCGGCACTGAAGCTTTCTTT
CASSFPGTEAFF
>TRBJ2-3|-|TRBD1|TRBV27
TGTGCCAGCAGTGTAAAATACAGGGGGCTGGGTGGGGATACGCAGTATTTT
CASSVKYRGLGGDTQYF
>TRBJ2-1|-|-|TRBV7-9
TGTGCCAGCAGCTTTCATAGCAGATCTTACAATGAGCAGTTCTTC
CASSFHSRSYNEQFF
>TRBJ1-6|-|TRBD1|TRBV18
TGTGCCAGCTCACCCGGGACAGTGATTAATTCACCCCTCCACTTT
CASSPGTVINSPLHF
>TRBJ1-1|-|-|TRBV13
TGTGCCAGCAGTCGGACAGTGAACACTGAAGCTTTCTTT
CASSRTVNTEAFF
>TRBJ1-5|-|-|TRBV27
TGTGCCAGCAGTTTAAGGGAGGGAACGGGGAATCAGCCCCAGCATTTT
CASSLREGTGNQPQHF
>TRBJ2-2|-|-|TRBV7-8
TGTGCCAGCAGCCAGTTCGACAGTCCGAACACCGGGGAGCTGTTTTTT
CASSQFDSPNTGELFF
>TRBJ1-2|once|TRBD1|TRBV7-9
TGTGCCAGCAGTTCTTACTCGGACAGGGTATATGGCTACACCTTC
CASSSYSDRVYGYTF
>TRBJ2-7|-|-|TRBV25-1
TGTGCCAGCAGTGGCGCAAGAGGAGAGCAGTACTTC
CASSGARGEQYF
>TRBJ1-5|-|TRBD1|TRBV6-1
TGTGCCAGCAGTGGGACAGGAGGGGCACATCAGCCCCAGCATTTT
CASSGTGGAHQPQHF
>TRBJ2-3|-|TRBD1|TRBV27
TGTGCCAGCAGTTTAATGGACAGGGGTACGCAGTATTTT
CASSLMDRGTQYF
>TRBJ1-2|-|-|TRBV7-9
TGTGCCAGCAGCTCGGGTGACTATGGCTACACCTTC
CASSSGDYGYTF
>TRBJ1-2|-|-|TRBV5-1
TGCGCCAGCAGCTTGGAAAGGGGTAACTATGGCTACACCTTC
CASSLERGNYGYTF
>TRBJ1-2|-|TRBD1|TRBV28
TGTGCCAGCGTAAGGCTTGGGACAGGGGGCTTTTATGGTGGCTACACCTTC
CASVRLGTGGFYGGYTF
>TRBJ2-1|few|-|TRBV5-4
TGTGCCAGCAGCTTGGTCGGGAGCTCCTACAATGAGCAGTTCTTC
CASSLVGSSYNEQFF
>TRBJ1-2|-|TRBD1|TRBV5-1
TGCGCCAGCAGCTTGGCACCACCGGGACAGGGGGTTGGCTACACCTTC
CASSLAPPGQGVGYTF
>TRBJ2-3|-|TRBD1|TRBV4-1
TGCGCCAGCAGCCAGGAGGCATCGACAGGGACAGGTACGCAGTATTTT
CASSQEASTGTGTQYF
>TRBJ1-4|-|-|TRBV15
TGTGCCACCAGCAGTCGTACAGTAGCAACTAATGAAAAACTGTTTTTT
CATSSRTVATNEKLFF
>TRBJ2-3|-|-|TRBV10-3
TGTGCCATCAGTGGCCTAACAGACACAGATACGCAGTATTTT
CAISGLTDTDTQYF
>TRBJ2-2|once|-|TRBV9
TGTGCCAGCAGCGTAGGGACTCTCACGGCCGGGGAGCTGTTTTTT
CASSVGTLTAGELFF
>TRBJ1-6|-|TRBD1|TRBV4-1
TGCGCCAGCAGGACAGGGGATTCACCCCTCCACTTT
CASRTGDSPLHF
>TRBJ1-1|-|-|TRBV9
TGTGCCAGCAGCGTAGGGGGCGTTGGGGGGACTGAAGCTTTCTTT
CASSVGGVGGTEAFF
>TRBJ1-2|-|TRBD1|TRBV7-2
TGTGCCAGCCCCAATAATTTTGGAGCCGGGACAGGGAATGGCTACACCTTC
CASPNNFGAGTGNGYTF
>TRBJ1-2|few|-|TRBV6-1
TGTGCCAGCAGTCCGGACAGTCACTATGGCTACACCTTC
CASSPDSHYGYTF
>TRBJ1-2|-|TRBD1|TRBV13
TGTGCCAGCAGCTTTATAGGACAGGGCCTCTATGGCTACACCTTC
CASSFIGQGLYGYTF
>TRBJ1-1|once|-|TRBV7-9
TGTGCCAGCAGCCTTCCCCGACAAAACACTGAAGCTTTCTTT
CASSLPRQNTEAFF
>TRBJ1-5|-|-|TRBV6-1
TGTGCCAGCAGTGAATGGGGTGGGGGGGTTAGCAATCAGCCCCAGCATTTT
CASSEWGGGVSNQPQHF
>TRBJ2-1|-|TRBD2|TRBV7-2
TGTGCCAGCAGCTTAGGTCTCAGCGGGGCAATCTCCTACAATGAGCAGTTCTTC
CASSLGLSGAISYNEQFF
>TRBJ2-2|-|TRBD1|TRBV11-3
TGTGCCAGCAGCTCCAGGAGTGGGGCAGGGGGCACCGGGGAGCTGTTTTTT
CASSSRSGAGGTGELFF
>TRBJ2-5|-|-|TRBV5-4
TGTGCCAGCAGCTTGGCCAGGGAAGAGACCCAGGACTTC
CASSLAREETQDF
>TRBJ1-2|-|-|TRBV5-6
TGTGCCAGCAGCCCGGATGGGACTTCCTATGGCTACACCTTC
CASSPDGTSYGYTF
>TRBJ1-1|few|-|TRBV25-1
TGTGCCAGCAGTGCCAGGACAGAGGGAGGGGCTTTCTTT
CASSARTEGGAFF
>TRBJ2-5|-|TRBD2|TRBV27
TGTGCCAGCAGTTTAACTAGCGGGGGGCCATTCCAAGAGACCCAGTACTTC
CASSLTSGGPFQETQYF